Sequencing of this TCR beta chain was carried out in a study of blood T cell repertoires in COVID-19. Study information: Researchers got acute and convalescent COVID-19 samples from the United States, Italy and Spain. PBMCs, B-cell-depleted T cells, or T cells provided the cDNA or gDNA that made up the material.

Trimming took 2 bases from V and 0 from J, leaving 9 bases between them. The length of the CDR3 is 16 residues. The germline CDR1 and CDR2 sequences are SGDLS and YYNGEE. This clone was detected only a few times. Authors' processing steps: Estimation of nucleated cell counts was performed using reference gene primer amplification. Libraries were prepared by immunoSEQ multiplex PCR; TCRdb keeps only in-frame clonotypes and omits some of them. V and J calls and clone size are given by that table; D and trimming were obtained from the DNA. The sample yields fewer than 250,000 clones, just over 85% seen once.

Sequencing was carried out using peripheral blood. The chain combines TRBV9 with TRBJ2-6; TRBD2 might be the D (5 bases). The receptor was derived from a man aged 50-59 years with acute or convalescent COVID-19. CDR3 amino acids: CASSVRDYSGANVLTF. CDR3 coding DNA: TGTGCCAGCAGCGTCCGGGATTACTCTGGGGCCAACGTCCTGACTTTC. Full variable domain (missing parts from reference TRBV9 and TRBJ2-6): DSGVTQTPKHLITATGQRVTLRCSPRSGDLSVYWYQQSLDQGLQFLIQYYNGEERAKGNILERFSAQQFPDLHSELNLSSLELGDSALYFCASSVRDYSGANVLTFGAGSRLTVL.